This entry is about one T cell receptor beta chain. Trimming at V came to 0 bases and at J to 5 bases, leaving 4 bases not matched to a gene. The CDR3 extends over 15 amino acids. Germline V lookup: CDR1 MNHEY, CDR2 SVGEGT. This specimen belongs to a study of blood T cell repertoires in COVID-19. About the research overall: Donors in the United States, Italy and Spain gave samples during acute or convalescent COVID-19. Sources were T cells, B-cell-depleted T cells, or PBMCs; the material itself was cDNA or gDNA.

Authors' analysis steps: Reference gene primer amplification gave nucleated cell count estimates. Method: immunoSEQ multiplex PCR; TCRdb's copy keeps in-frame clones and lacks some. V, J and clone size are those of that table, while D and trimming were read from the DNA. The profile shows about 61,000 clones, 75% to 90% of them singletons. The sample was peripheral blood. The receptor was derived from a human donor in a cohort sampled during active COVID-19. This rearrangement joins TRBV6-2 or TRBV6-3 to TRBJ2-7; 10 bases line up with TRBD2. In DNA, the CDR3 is TGTGCCAGCAGTTACTCTCCTAGCGGGAGAAACGAGCAGTACTTC. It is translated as CASSYSPSGRNEQYF.